The 2 T cell receptor beta chains below come from one sample, sequenced in a study of T cell repertoires in cytomegalovirus infection. TCRdb passed the reads through MiXCR, listing each CDR3 protein once. This sample has over 150,000 distinct CDR3 sequences, with roughly a fifth found just once. Sequences were obtained from PBMCs. Receptor source: a human donor in good health (CMV status not recorded). Some clones in this sample may be carry-over from other donors' samples.

The rearrangement links TRBV6-5 to TRBJ2-1; 7 bases align to TRBD1. With 4 bases clipped from V and 9 bases from J, the junction kept 6 bases outside the gene matches. Germline CDR1 and CDR2: MNHEY and SVGAGI. The length of the CDR3 is 13 residues. The CDR3 nucleotides read TGTGCCAGCAGTTCACGAGGGGGCGCTGAGCAGTTCTTC. Translation gives CASSSRGGAEQFF.

The chain couples TRBV20-1 to TRBJ2-1; 7 bases line up with TRBD2. This CDR3 is 17 amino acids long. V dropped 1 base and J dropped 2; count of bases not matched to a gene: 11. Germline values: CDR1 DFQATT, CDR2 SNEGSKA (reference sequence). CDR3: CSARGPPSGVTYNEQFF. In DNA form, the CDR3 reads TGCAGTGCTAGAGGTCCGCCCAGCGGGGTCACCTACAATGAGCAGTTCTTC.